The 26 T cell receptor beta chains listed next were all sequenced from one sample in a study of CD4 T cells in relation to SARS-CoV-2 and coronaviruses. Before the COVID-19 pandemic, during about 2011-2019, CD4+ T cells were taken from unexposed donors. Isolation of CD4+ T cells took place after 10 days in culture. No antigen is known for these receptors. Sequenced by immunoSEQ multiplex PCR; TCRdb stores in-frame clones only, minus some. The profile shows about 22,000 clones, 65% to 70% of them singletons. Sequencing was done on a sample of CD4+ T cells from PBMCs, cultured in vitro. The receptor source for this set is a human donor in good health.

This sequence joins TRBV18 and TRBJ2-5; unclear D gene. The CDR3 has 14 amino acids. V gave up 3 bases and J gave up 2 bases, with 10 bases separating them. CDR1 is KGHSH, CDR2 LQKENI, per germline. CDR3 in amino acids: CASSPPSGQETQYF. The CDR3 DNA reads TGTGCCAGCTCACCTCCCTCCGGACAAGAGACCCAGTACTTC. The full variable domain, rest sourced from reference TRBV18 and TRBJ2-5, is NAGVMQNPRHLVRRRGQEARLRCSPMKGHSHVYWYRQLPEEGLKFMVYLQKENIIDESGMPKERFSAEFPKEGPSILRIQQVVRGDSAAYFCASSPPSGQETQYFGPGTRLLVL.

V gene TRBV7-2 combines with J gene TRBJ2-5; a weak D match, TRBD2 (5 bases). The germline gives CDR1 SGHTA, CDR2 FQGNSA. V was cut by 3 bases and J by 2 bases, with 13 bases left in between. This CDR3 spans 15 amino acids. CDR3 bases: TGTGCCAGCAGCTTTGCTGGGGAGCGGCAAGAGACCCAGTACTTC. Its protein product is CASSFAGERQETQYF.

J is TRBJ2-5 and V is TRBV20-1; 9 bases line up with TRBD2. CDR1 DFQATT and CDR2 SNEGSKA come from the germline V gene (reference sequence). The CDR3 is made up of 13 amino acids. Germline trimming cut 3 bases from V and 4 bases from J; bases unmatched to any gene: 3. The CDR3: CSASSGSVETQYF. DNA of the CDR3: TGCAGTGCTAGTAGCGGGAGTGTAGAGACCCAGTACTTC.

As concerns this clone: The limits of the CDR3 on the DNA are not certain, so only TCRdb's listed CDR3 is given. The rearrangement links TRBV12-1 to TRBJ2-6. TRBV12-1 is a recognized pseudogene. A total of 14 residues make up the CDR3, ends included. This CDR3 is CASSLRTYPCVLTF.

This clone was picked up a small number of times. It is unclear where the CDR3 begins or ends on the DNA, so no DNA is shown, and the CDR3 is as TCRdb lists it. The chain carries TRBV21-1 and TRBJ1-6. TRBV21-1 has pseudogene status. The CDR3 has 18 amino acids, counting both end residues. CDR3 amino acids: CASSKFGPGTDNNSPLHF.

CDR3 sequence (DNA): TGTGCCAGCAGCGACCAAGGCGGCAACACCGGGGAGCTGTTTTTT. This codes for CASSDQGGNTGELFF. The rearrangement uses TRBV7-3 and TRBJ2-2, with D unclear. This CDR3 has 15 amino acids. The germline V and J ends were trimmed by 5 bases and 2 bases, with 12 bases remaining between them. Looked up from germline, CDR1 is SGHTA and CDR2 is FQGTGA.

This sequence joins TRBV7-2 and TRBJ2-3; possible D gene TRBD2, 6 bases. This CDR3 has 18 amino acids. Trimming pared 3 bases from V and 6 bases from J, leaving 25 bases between. CDR1 is SGHTA and CDR2 is FQGNSA in the germline V gene. Here the CDR3 reads CASSFSRGGAGRRDTQYF. Written as DNA, the CDR3 is TGTGCCAGCAGCTTCAGCCGGGGCGGGGCGGGTCGACGGGATACGCAGTATTTT.

The V gene is TRBV19, the J gene TRBJ1-4, with 8 bases identical to TRBD1. CDR3 length: 14 amino acids. The trim removed 5 bases at V and 7 bases at J, leaving 6 bases unmatched. Per the germline V gene, CDR1 is LNHDA and CDR2 is SQIVND (reference sequence). CDR3 sequence (DNA): TGTGCCAGTAGTCAGACAGGGGATCGTGAAAAACTGTTTTTT. Translating it yields CASSQTGDREKLFF.

The rearrangement joins TRBV5-4 to TRBJ1-4; D gene unclear. Trimming left V 0 bases short and J 4 bases short, with 10 bases between. Germline V gene lookup returns CDR1 SGHNT and CDR2 YYREEE (reference sequence). There are 15 residues in the CDR3. The CDR3 DNA follows: TGTGCCAGCAGCTTGGAGCCCCAGAGTAATGAAAAACTGTTTTTT. Protein: CASSLEPQSNEKLFF.

The chain has TRBV29-1 and TRBJ2-5; the match to TRBD1 covers 9 bases. The CDR3 is made up of 13 amino acids. Germline V CDR1 and CDR2: SQVTM, ANQGSEA. The V segment lost 7 bases and the J segment 5 bases; nucleotides outside the gene matches: 8. CDR3 residues: CSAGTGTRETQYF. The CDR3 nucleotides are TGCAGCGCTGGGACAGGGACCCGTGAGACCCAGTACTTC.

The chain is built from TRBV19 and TRBJ2-7; D remains ambiguous. Germline V gene data show CDR1 as LNHDA and CDR2 as SQIVND (reference sequence). V was shortened by 3 bases and J by 0 bases, with 12 bases between the two germline ends. The CDR3 runs to 15 residues. The CDR3 region is CASSMLGRSSYEQYF. CDR3 sequence (DNA): TGTGCCAGTAGTATGTTGGGCCGTAGCTCCTACGAGCAGTACTTC.

This clone turned up a few times. V and J are TRBV9 and TRBJ1-2; no clear D. The germline V and J ends were trimmed by 3 bases and 8 bases, with 17 bases remaining between them. The CDR3 runs 14 residues. Germline V gene lookup returns CDR1 SGDLS and CDR2 YYNGEE. The CDR3 nucleotides read TGTGCCAGCAGCGCGACGGGAGACCTATGGGGCTACACCTTC. Translating it yields CASSATGDLWGYTF.

This clone appeared a single time. The V and J genes are TRBV19 and TRBJ2-7; 8 bases align to TRBD2. The CDR3 has 16 residues. The trim removed 1 base at V and 4 bases at J, leaving 9 bases unmatched. CDR1 and CDR2 (germline): LNHDA, SQIVND (reference sequence). The CDR3 nucleotides read TGTGCCAGTAGTATAGTTTTGAGCGGGAGTCGGTACGAGCAGTACTTC. Its translation is CASSIVLSGSRYEQYF.

V is TRBV7-6 and J is TRBJ1-1; no clear D. V lost 1 base and J 1 base, leaving 10 bases between the germline ends. The CDR3 consists of 15 residues. Germline V gene lookup returns CDR1 SGHVS and CDR2 FNYEAQ. The CDR3 coding sequence is TGTGCCAGCAGCTTAGGAAGCGGAGGGAACACTGAAGCTTTCTTT. Translated, it gives CASSLGSGGNTEAFF.

This chain uses TRBV6-5 with TRBJ2-2; maybe TRBD2 (5 bases). Germline lookup yields CDR1 MNHEY and CDR2 SVGAGI. The CDR3 contains 15 residues. The V end lost 2 bases, the J end lost 4 bases, and 11 bases lay between the germline ends. CDR3 nucleotides: TGTGCCAGCAGTTACGGGAGAACGGGCACCGGGGAGCTGTTTTTT. Translation gives CASSYGRTGTGELFF.

This chain connects TRBV3-1 (or the pseudogene TRBV3-2) to TRBJ2-1; D uncertain. The CDR3 has 13 residues. Germline V gene lookup returns CDR1 LGHDT and CDR2 YNNKEL (reference sequence). With 4 bases removed from V and 6 bases from J, the gap between germline ends came to 10 bases. CDR3 loop: CASSRNLGNEQFF. The DNA of the CDR3 is TGTGCCAGCAGCCGGAACCTGGGCAATGAGCAGTTCTTC.

The V gene is TRBV5-1, the J gene TRBJ2-5, with TRBD2 identical over 12 bases. Germline CDR1 SGHRS, CDR2 YFSETQ. With V trimmed by 1 base and J by 4 bases, 14 bases remained unmatched. The CDR3 spans 19 residues. Written as DNA, the CDR3 is TGCGCCAGCAGCTTGAGCGGGTCGCCTAGCGGGAGGGCCGGAGAGACCCAGTACTTC. This gives the protein CASSLSGSPSGRAGETQYF.

This chain links TRBV3-1 (or the pseudogene TRBV3-2) with TRBJ1-1, with 7 bases aligning to TRBD1. Looked up from germline, CDR1 is LGHDT and CDR2 is YNNKEL (reference sequence). The CDR3 covers 14 residues. This CDR3 is CAHHRGGSSAEAFF. The CDR3 nucleotides are TGTGCACATCACAGGGGCGGTTCGTCGGCTGAAGCTTTCTTT.

This clone was seen a few times. This sequence joins TRBV7-3 and TRBJ1-2; a possible D gene is TRBD1 (6 bases). This CDR3 spans 14 amino acids. The V end was cut by 5 bases, the J end by 4 bases, with 14 bases between. Germline values: CDR1 SGHTA, CDR2 FQGTGA. CDR3 DNA sequence: TGTGCCAGCAGCGGACAGCCACCTTCCTATGGCTACACCTTC. This gives the protein CASSGQPPSYGYTF. Complete variable domain (other parts from reference TRBV7-3 and TRBJ1-2): GAGVSQTPSNKVTEKGKYVELRCDPISGHTALYWYRQSLGQGPEFLIYFQGTGAADDSGLPNDRFFAVRPEGSVSTLKIQRTERGDSAVYLCASSGQPPSYGYTFGSGTRLTVV.

The chain links TRBV5-6 to TRBJ2-3, with D perhaps TRBD2 (6 bases). The CDR3 length is 15 residues. Trimming stripped 4 bases from V and 6 bases from J, with 18 bases between. Germline V gene lookup returns CDR1 SGHDT and CDR2 YYEEEE. CDR3: CASSPRDLLGDTQYF. The CDR3 DNA reads as TGTGCCAGCAGCCCCCGGGACTTGTTAGGGGATACGCAGTATTTT.

This clone was counted a single time. The chain carries TRBV18 and TRBJ1-5; the match to TRBD1 covers 7 bases. This CDR3 is built from 15 residues. Germline lookup yields CDR1 KGHSH and CDR2 LQKENI. V lost 3 bases to trimming and J lost 4 bases; unmatched junction nucleotides: 6. The CDR3, as DNA: TGTGCCAGCTCACCGGCTTCAGGGGGAAATCAGCCCCAGCATTTT. Translation: CASSPASGGNQPQHF.

The rearrangement uses TRBV6-2 or TRBV6-3 and TRBJ2-7, with 10 bases aligning to TRBD1. Germline values: CDR1 MNHEY, CDR2 SVGEGT. The CDR3 extends over 15 amino acids. V was clipped by 2 bases and J by 4 bases; unmatched bases: 5. In DNA, the CDR3 is TGTGCCAGCAGTTACCAGGGACAGGGGCTGTACGAGCAGTACTTC. Protein sequence: CASSYQGQGLYEQYF.

This clone was seen once. This chain connects TRBV7-9 to TRBJ2-7; tentatively, D is TRBD1 or TRBD2 (5 bases each). This CDR3 region has 15 residues. V was shortened by 5 bases and J by 3 bases, with 17 bases between the two germline ends. Germline CDR1 is SEHNR and CDR2 is FQNEAQ (reference sequence). The CDR3 DNA reads as TGTGCCAGCAGCGCTCCTCCGAGGGGTCTCTACGAGCAGTACTTC. Translated, it gives CASSAPPRGLYEQYF.

This chain joins TRBV6-1 and TRBJ1-2, with D possibly TRBD1 on 6 matching bases. Deletions cut 1 base from V and 0 bases from J, with 6 bases between. Germline CDR1 reads MNHNS; CDR2 reads SASEGT. The CDR3 is made up of 14 amino acids. Written as DNA, the CDR3 is TGTGCCAGCAGTGAAGGGACAGCTAACTATGGCTACACCTTC. Translation: CASSEGTANYGYTF.

V gene TRBV13 combines with J gene TRBJ2-3; D is unclear. The germline V gene has CDR1 PRHDT and CDR2 FYEKMQ (reference sequence). Trimming left V 0 bases short and J 0 bases short, with 4 bases between. The CDR3 spans 14 residues. Here the CDR3 reads CASSLGVSTDTQYF. The CDR3 DNA is TGTGCCAGCAGCTTAGGGGTCAGCACAGATACGCAGTATTTT. The full variable domain, in which reference TRBV13 and TRBJ2-3 provide the parts outside the CDR3, is AAGVIQSPRHLIKEKRETATLKCYPIPRHDTVYWYQQGPGQDPQFLISFYEKMQSDKGSIPDRFSAQQFSDYHSELNMSSLELGDSALYFCASSLGVSTDTQYFGPGTRLTVL.

The chain recombines TRBV7-8 with TRBJ2-2; 8 bases line up with TRBD2. This CDR3 has 16 residues. Trimming cost V 2 bases and J 4 bases; bases outside gene matches: 6. Germline V gene lookup returns CDR1 SGHVS and CDR2 FQNEAQ. CDR3 sequence reads: CASSLLLAGSTGELFF. CDR3 DNA sequence: TGTGCCAGCAGCTTACTCCTAGCGGGTAGCACCGGGGAGCTGTTTTTT.